The entry that follows covers one T cell receptor (beta chain) sequence. This clonotype was recorded a few times. The specificity of this receptor is unknown. The record has no base qualities; no much larger clone is one base away. Library creation used 5' RACE. Sequencing relied on an Illumina HiSeq 2000. Template switching introduced a universal primer binding site; the final cDNA contained a unique molecular identifier, enabling accurate counting of TCR cDNA molecules. First-strand cDNA for TCR alpha and beta chains was synthesized from specific primers in the conserved constant-segment region. To control for contamination, every cDNA library carried two barcodes: a SMART-Mk sample barcode plus Illumina barcodes. TruSeq adapter sequences along with Illumina sample barcodes were introduced in two successive PCR steps. TCR alpha and beta cDNA libraries were sequenced on the Illumina HiSeq platform with custom primers. In the source study's methods: MiGEC was used to process raw reads and extract unique molecular identifiers, and MiXCR was used to find CDR3 positions. Recombination models were inferred per individual with the repgenHMM and IGoR tools using an EM algorithm. The analysis of shared clonotypes was done with the tcR package in R, with sharing normalized by the product of cloneset sizes. To study raw recombination free of thymic and clonal selection effects, out-of-frame nonproductive sequences were analyzed. Using fastp at Q25 and MiXCR, TCRdb reprocessed the public reads and kept productive beta chains. Rows with one shared CDR3 protein collapse into an entry with the most common genes and DNA. These V and J calls are TCRdb output, not the study's own analysis. The sample includes 600,000 to 800,000 distinct CDR3 sequences, with around 20% observed a single time. Roughly 4% of the sample comes from the top ten.

This sample was included in a study of identical twins (dated by TCRdb to about 2016). The study in broad terms: The study deep-sequenced TCR alpha and beta repertoires from monozygotic twins, unrelated adults of various ages and cord blood to test whether fetal clonotypes persist. To rule out contamination, replicate twin experiments were performed at different times with different library preparation protocols.

General findings and caveats noted by the study authors: Fewer insertions were carried by abundant cord blood beta clonotypes, a similar but weaker trend appeared in young adult naive repertoires, and no such trend appeared in memory repertoires. Conclusions relied on cross-sectional statistical analysis, since the same donors could not be followed over many years. Out-of-frame TCR alpha sequences shared between twins showed an excess of low generation-probability sequences compared with coincidental sharing between unrelated individuals. Out-of-frame TCR alpha sharing in monozygotic twins was systematically underestimated by recombination models, whereas sharing between unrelated individuals was in agreement with the recombination models. Zero-insertion analyses could be partly confounded by invariant T cells such as MAIT and iNKT, though diverse VJ usage argued against such confounding for most clonotypes. In beta out-of-frame sequences, excess twin sharing was weaker, because having fewer shared sequences lowered the signal-to-noise ratio.

V is clipped by 4 bases and J by 3 bases, and the sequence between their germline boundaries is 13 bases long. Including the terminal cysteine and phenylalanine, the CDR3 comprises 15 residues. Only the CDR3 DNA is retained, 45 bases long and in frame from the first base. CDR1 and CDR2 (MNHEY, SVGAGI) derive from the germline V gene. Every donor was a healthy Caucasian. The twin cohort comprised three pairs of female monozygotic twins, all aged roughly 18 to 30 years. Peripheral blood mononuclear cells were used as the source from which RNA for TCR libraries was isolated. The sample also formed part of further work on T cells expressing NK-cell markers. From the second report: TCR beta-chain repertoires were profiled in sorted CD3+CD56+NKG2C+, CD3+CD56+NKG2C- and CD3+CD56-NKG2C+ T-cell subsets from eight donors. Among the eight sequenced donors, only one was HCMV-seronegative, while the other seven were HCMV-seropositive. In several experiments an anti-gammadeltaTCR antibody was added to restrict sorting to alphabetaTCR-expressing T cells. In several donors, the dominant CD3+CD56+NKG2C+ clonotypes were found to rank among the top 10 CD8+ clonotypes and to make up roughly 1.0-7.5% of CD8+ T cells. Those dominant clonotypes were again the most abundant among CD3+CD56-NKG2C+ cells in several donors, at about 28.3-65%. Whether the expanded NKG2C-expressing T cell clones were specific for HCMV antigens was left unclear. The eight sequenced donors were randomly selected healthy volunteers, three men and five women. HCMV serostatus was determined by detecting HCMV-specific IgG in serum with a commercial ELISA kit. For six donors, unsorted PBMC were also used to sequence bulk peripheral blood T-cell repertoires. MIGEC was used to demultiplex reads and group reads by UMI, and MiTCR was used to assemble and quantify clonotypes. To exclude erroneous sequences, any TCR cDNA sequence not supported by at least two reads was discarded. The tcR package was used for downstream repertoire analysis, and clonotypes were matched between fractions using CDR3 nucleotide sequence together with V segment. Antigen specificity was annotated against VDJdb with VDJmatch, allowing one amino acid substitution in CDR3.

In this chain, TRBV6-5 is recombined with TRBJ2-1; confidence is insufficient to name the D gene. This TCR derives from a woman aged 18-29 years in good health. The sequenced sample consisted of PBMCs. The DNA sequence is TGTGCCAGCAGTTCGAGGCCGGGTAGCTACAATGAGCAGTTCTTC. The translation is CASSSRPGSYNEQFF.